This T cell receptor beta chain was identified in a study of cytomegalovirus exposure and HLA in healthy donors. Regarding donors, all were healthy bone marrow donors. As concerns this clone: Its matching antigen is unknown.

Per the germline V gene, CDR1 is MNHNS and CDR2 is SASEGT. This CDR3 contains 15 residues. The V gene lost 7 bases and the J gene lost 0 bases, with 10 bases spanning the gap. Points from the study as a whole: Presence/absence analyses took donor sequencing depth as roughly uniform.

PCR employed 60 Vbeta and 13 Jbeta primers. Produced via immunoSEQ multiplex PCR; TCRdb's table is partial and in-frame only. The sample consists of 110,000 to 150,000 clones, 76% of them appearing once. The chain has TRBV6-1 and TRBJ1-6; D unresolved. Sequenced material: PBMCs. The TCR comes from a woman aged 40 to 50 in good health and CMV-seronegative. The CDR3: CASTPMSSYNSPLHF. The CDR3 DNA reads TGTGCCAGCACTCCTATGAGCTCCTATAATTCACCCCTCCACTTT.